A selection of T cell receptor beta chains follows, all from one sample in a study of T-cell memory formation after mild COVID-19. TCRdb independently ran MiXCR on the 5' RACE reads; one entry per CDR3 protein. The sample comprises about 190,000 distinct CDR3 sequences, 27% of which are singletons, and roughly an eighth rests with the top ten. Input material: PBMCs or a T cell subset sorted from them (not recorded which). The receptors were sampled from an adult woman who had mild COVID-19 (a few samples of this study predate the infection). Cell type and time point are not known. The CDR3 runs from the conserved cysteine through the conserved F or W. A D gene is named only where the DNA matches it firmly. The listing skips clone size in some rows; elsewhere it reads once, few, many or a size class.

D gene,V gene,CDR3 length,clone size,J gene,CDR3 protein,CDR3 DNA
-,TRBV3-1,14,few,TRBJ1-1,CASSQYDSNTEAFF,TGTGCCAGCAGCCAATACGACAGTAACACTGAAGCTTTCTTT
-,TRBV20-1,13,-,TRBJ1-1,CSARDYRNTEAFF,TGCAGTGCAAGGGACTACCGGAACACTGAAGCTTTCTTT
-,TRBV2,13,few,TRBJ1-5,CASSADSNQPQHF,TGTGCCAGCAGCGCGGATAGCAATCAGCCCCAGCATTTT
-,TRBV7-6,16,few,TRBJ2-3,CASSLRRAEGTDTQYF,TGTGCCAGCAGCTTACGGCGCGCCGAGGGTACAGATACGCAGTATTTT
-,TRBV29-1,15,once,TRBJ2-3,CSVVGHPSSTDTQYF,TGCAGCGTTGTGGGACACCCCAGTAGCACAGATACGCAGTATTTT
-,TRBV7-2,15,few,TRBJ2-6,CASSSISSGANVLTF,TGTGCCAGCAGCTCCATAAGCTCTGGGGCCAACGTCCTGACTTTC
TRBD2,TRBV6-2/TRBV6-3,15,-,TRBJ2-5,CASSYAGVVRETQYF,TGTGCCAGCAGTTACGCGGGAGTCGTTAGGGAGACCCAGTACTTC
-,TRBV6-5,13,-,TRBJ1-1,CASSYGQYTEAFF,TGTGCCAGCAGTTACGGGCAGTACACTGAAGCTTTCTTT
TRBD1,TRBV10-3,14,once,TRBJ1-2,CAISESTGDYGYTF,TGTGCCATCAGTGAGTCGACAGGGGACTATGGCTACACCTTC
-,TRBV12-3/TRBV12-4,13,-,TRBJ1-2,CASTLWGGGGYTF,TGTGCCAGCACCCTGTGGGGGGGAGGTGGCTACACCTTC
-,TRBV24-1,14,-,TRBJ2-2,CATAGSGGSGELFF,TGTGCCACCGCGGGGTCTGGAGGCTCCGGGGAGCTGTTTTTT
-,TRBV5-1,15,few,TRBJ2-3,CASSSYYPSTDTQYF,TGCGCCAGCAGCAGCTACTACCCTAGCACAGATACGCAGTATTTT
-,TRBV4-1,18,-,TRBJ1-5,CASSQLPGFGAGNQPQHF,TGCGCCAGCAGCCAACTCCCCGGGTTTGGGGCGGGCAATCAGCCCCAGCATTTT
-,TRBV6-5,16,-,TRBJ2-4,CASSYSIGPTINIQYF,TGTGCCAGCAGTTACTCGATAGGCCCAACAATAAACATTCAGTACTTC
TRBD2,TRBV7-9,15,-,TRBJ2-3,CASSSQAGRSDTQYF,TGTGCCAGCAGCTCACAAGCGGGGAGGTCAGATACGCAGTATTTT
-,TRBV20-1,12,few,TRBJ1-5,CSAREGGQPQHF,TGCAGTGCTAGAGAGGGAGGTCAGCCCCAGCATTTT
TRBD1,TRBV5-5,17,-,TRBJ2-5,CASSLTGVRGRQETQYF,TGTGCCAGCAGCTTGACAGGGGTCAGGGGCCGGCAAGAGACCCAGTACTTC
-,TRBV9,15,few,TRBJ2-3,CASSVVPSPTDTQYF,TGTGCCAGCAGCGTAGTCCCCAGCCCCACAGATACGCAGTATTTT
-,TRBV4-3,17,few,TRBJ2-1,CASSPKGRTYSYNEQFF,TGCGCCAGCAGCCCAAAGGGACGGACCTACTCCTACAATGAGCAGTTCTTC
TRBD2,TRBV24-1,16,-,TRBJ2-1,CATSDLRLAGPNEQFF,TGTGCCACCAGTGACCTCAGACTAGCGGGACCCAATGAGCAGTTCTTC
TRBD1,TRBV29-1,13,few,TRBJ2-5,CSGGTGRGETQYF,TGCAGCGGTGGGACAGGGAGAGGGGAGACCCAGTACTTC
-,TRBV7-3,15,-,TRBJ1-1,CASSLMGRANTEAFF,TGTGCCAGCAGCTTAATGGGCCGGGCGAACACTGAAGCTTTCTTT
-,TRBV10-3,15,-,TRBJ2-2,CAISATQGSRGELFF,TGTGCCATCAGTGCGACTCAAGGGTCACGAGGGGAGCTGTTTTTT
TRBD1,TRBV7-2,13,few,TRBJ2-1,CASSLRGHNEQFF,TGTGCCAGCAGCCTAAGGGGGCACAATGAGCAGTTCTTC
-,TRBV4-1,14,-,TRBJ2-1,CASSPGDGQNEQFF,TGCGCCAGCAGCCCCGGGGACGGACAGAATGAGCAGTTCTTC
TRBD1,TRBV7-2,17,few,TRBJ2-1,CASSPGTGVSSYNEQFF,TGTGCCAGCAGCCCGGGGACAGGGGTGAGCTCCTACAATGAGCAGTTCTTC
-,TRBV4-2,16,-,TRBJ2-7,CASSQSRGSDYYEQYF,TGTGCCAGCAGCCAATCCAGGGGTTCGGACTACTACGAGCAGTACTTC
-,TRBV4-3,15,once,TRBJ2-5,CASSQDLGGAETQYF,TGCGCCAGCAGCCAAGATCTTGGGGGGGCCGAGACCCAGTACTTC
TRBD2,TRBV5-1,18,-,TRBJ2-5,CASSSGLAGDNGRETQYF,TGCGCCAGCAGCTCGGGACTAGCGGGGGACAACGGAAGGGAGACCCAGTACTTC
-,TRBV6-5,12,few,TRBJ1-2,CASSLAEGSYTF,TGTGCCAGCAGTTTGGCCGAAGGGAGCTACACCTTC
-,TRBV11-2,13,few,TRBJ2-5,CASSLERQETQYF,TGTGCCAGCAGCTTAGAACGGCAAGAGACCCAGTACTTC
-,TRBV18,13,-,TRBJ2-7,CASSPGTGAEQYF,TGTGCCAGCTCCCCCGGGACTGGCGCCGAGCAGTACTTC
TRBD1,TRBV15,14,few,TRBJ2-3,CATSSQISTGSQYF,TGTGCCACCAGCAGTCAAATATCGACAGGGTCGCAGTATTTT
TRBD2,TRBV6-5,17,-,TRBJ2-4,CASSQLLAGDRWGIQYF,TGTGCCAGCAGTCAACTCTTAGCGGGGGACCGGTGGGGCATTCAGTACTTC
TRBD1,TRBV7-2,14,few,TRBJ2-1,CASSPGQGPYEQFF,TGTGCCAGCAGCCCGGGACAGGGTCCGTATGAGCAGTTCTTC
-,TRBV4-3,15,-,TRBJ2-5,CASSQGGGEAETQYF,TGCGCCAGCAGCCAAGGGGGCGGGGAGGCAGAGACCCAGTACTTC
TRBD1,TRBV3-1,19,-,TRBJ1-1,CASSHGWDRGLLRGTEAFF,TGTGCCAGCAGCCATGGCTGGGACAGGGGGCTATTAAGAGGTACTGAAGCTTTCTTT
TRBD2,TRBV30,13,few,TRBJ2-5,CAWSGGGKETQYF,TGTGCCTGGAGCGGGGGAGGGAAAGAGACCCAGTACTTC
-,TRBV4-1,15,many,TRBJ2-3,CASSHTTLLTDTQYF,TGCGCCAGCAGCCATACTACCCTCCTCACAGATACGCAGTATTTT
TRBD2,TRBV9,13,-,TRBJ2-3,CASSVWGGDTQYF,TGTGCCAGCAGCGTTTGGGGGGGAGATACGCAGTATTTT
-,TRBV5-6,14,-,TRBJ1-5,CASSTGRINQPQHF,TGTGCCAGCAGCACGGGACGGATCAATCAGCCCCAGCATTTT
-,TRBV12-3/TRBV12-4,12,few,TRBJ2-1,CASSLERYEQFF,TGTGCCAGCAGTTTAGAGAGGTATGAGCAGTTCTTC
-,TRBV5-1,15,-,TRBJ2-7,CASSLTTGQSYEQYF,TGCGCCAGCAGCTTAACAACGGGACAATCCTACGAGCAGTACTTC
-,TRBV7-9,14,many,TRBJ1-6,CASSLEQYNSPLHF,TGTGCCAGCAGCTTAGAGCAATATAATTCACCCCTCCACTTT
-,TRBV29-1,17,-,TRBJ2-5,CSVEDLKRDRLGETQYF,TGCAGCGTTGAAGATCTAAAACGGGACCGTCTCGGTGAGACCCAGTACTTC
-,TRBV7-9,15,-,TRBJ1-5,CASSLGDRENQPQHF,TGTGCCAGCAGCTTAGGAGATAGGGAAAATCAGCCCCAGCATTTT
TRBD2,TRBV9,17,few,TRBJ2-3,CASSARLAGGPSDTQYF,TGTGCCAGCAGCGCCCGACTAGCGGGGGGGCCATCAGATACGCAGTATTTT
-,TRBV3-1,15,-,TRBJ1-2,CASSQNSQGRYGYTF,TGTGCCAGCAGCCAGAACTCGCAGGGGCGCTATGGCTACACCTTC
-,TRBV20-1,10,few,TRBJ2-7,CSARDDEQYF,TGCAGTGCTCGAGACGACGAGCAGTACTTC
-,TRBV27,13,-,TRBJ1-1,CASSPPGATEAFF,TGTGCCAGCAGTCCCCCGGGGGCCACTGAAGCTTTCTTT
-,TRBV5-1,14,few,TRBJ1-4,CASSLGPAGEKLFF,TGCGCCAGCAGTCTGGGACCGGCAGGTGAAAAACTGTTTTTT
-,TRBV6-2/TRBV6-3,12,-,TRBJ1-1,CASSLMNTEAFF,TGTGCCAGCAGTTTAATGAACACTGAAGCTTTCTTT